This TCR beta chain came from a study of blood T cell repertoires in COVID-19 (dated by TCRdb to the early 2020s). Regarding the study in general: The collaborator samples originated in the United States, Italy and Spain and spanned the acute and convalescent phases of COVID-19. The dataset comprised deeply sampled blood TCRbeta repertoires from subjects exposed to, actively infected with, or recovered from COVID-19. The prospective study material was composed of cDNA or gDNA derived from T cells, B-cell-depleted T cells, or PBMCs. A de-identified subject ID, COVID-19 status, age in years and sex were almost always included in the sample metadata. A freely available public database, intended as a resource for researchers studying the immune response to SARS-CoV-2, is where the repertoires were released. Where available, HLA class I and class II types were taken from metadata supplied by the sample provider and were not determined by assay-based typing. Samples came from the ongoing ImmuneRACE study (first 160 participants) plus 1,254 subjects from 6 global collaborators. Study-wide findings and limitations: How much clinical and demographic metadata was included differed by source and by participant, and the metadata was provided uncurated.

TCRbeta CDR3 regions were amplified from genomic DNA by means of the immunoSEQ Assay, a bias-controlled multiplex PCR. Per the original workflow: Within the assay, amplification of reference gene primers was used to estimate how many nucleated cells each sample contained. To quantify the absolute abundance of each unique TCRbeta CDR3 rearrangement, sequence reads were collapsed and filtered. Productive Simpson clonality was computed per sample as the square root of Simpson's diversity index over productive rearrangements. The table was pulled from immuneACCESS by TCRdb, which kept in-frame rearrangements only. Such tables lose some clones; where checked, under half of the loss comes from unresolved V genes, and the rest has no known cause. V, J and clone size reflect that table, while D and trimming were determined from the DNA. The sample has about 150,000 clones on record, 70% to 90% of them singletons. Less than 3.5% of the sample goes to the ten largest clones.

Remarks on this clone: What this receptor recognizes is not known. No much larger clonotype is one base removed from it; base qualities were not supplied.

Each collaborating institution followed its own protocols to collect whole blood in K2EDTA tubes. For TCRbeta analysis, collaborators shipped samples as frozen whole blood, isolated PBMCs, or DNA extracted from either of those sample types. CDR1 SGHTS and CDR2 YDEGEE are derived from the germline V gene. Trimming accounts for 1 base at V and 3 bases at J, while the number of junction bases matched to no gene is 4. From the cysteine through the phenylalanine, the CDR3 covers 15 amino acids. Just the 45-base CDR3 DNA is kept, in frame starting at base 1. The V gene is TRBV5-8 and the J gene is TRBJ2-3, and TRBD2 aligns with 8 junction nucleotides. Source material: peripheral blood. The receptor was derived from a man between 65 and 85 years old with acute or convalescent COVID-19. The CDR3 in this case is CASSLFTGGTDTQYF. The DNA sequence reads TGTGCCAGCAGCTTGTTTACGGGAGGGACAGATACGCAGTATTTT.